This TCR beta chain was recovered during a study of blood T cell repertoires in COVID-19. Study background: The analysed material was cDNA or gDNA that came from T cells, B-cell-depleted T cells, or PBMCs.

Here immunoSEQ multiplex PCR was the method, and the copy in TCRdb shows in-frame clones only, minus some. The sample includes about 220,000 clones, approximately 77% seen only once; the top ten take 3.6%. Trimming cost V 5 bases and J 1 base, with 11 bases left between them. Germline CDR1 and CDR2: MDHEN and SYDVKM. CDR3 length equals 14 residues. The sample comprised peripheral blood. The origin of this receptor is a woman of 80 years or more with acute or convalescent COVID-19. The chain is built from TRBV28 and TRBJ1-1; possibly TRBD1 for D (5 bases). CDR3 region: CASSRVTGNTEAFF. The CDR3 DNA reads TGTGCCAGCAGTCGGGTAACAGGGAACACTGAAGCTTTCTTT.